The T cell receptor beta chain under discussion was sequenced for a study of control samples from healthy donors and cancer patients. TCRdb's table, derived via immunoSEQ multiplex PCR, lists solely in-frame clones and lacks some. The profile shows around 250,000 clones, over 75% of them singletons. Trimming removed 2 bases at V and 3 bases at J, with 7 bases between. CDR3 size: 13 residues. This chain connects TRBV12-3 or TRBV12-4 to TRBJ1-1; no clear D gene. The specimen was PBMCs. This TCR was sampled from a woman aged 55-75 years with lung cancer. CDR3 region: CASSLTVYTEAFF. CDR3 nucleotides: TGTGCCAGCAGTTTAACAGTATACACTGAAGCTTTCTTT.